Listed below are T cell receptor beta chains from one sample, sequenced in a study of cytomegalovirus exposure and HLA in healthy donors. TCRdb keeps only in-frame clones here, not all; method: immunoSEQ multiplex PCR. Among around 150,000 clones listed, 75% were seen once. Sequenced input: PBMCs. The receptors were gathered from a middle-aged woman in good health and CMV-seropositive. CDR3s include the opening cysteine and the closing phenylalanine or tryptophan. Each record gives: J gene, V gene, CDR3 protein.

>TRBJ2-7|TRBV4-2
CASSQDGDRGSWTYEQYF
>TRBJ1-5|TRBV4-3
CASSRTTGANQPQHF
>TRBJ2-6|TRBV10-3
CATEGNRGVAGANVLTF
>TRBJ2-6|TRBV6-1
CASSEMVTGSGANVLTF
>TRBJ1-4|TRBV5-1
CASSLGQGREKLFF
>TRBJ1-5|TRBV7-8
CASSLASTGNQPQHF
>TRBJ2-7|TRBV18
CASSRLPGLAGTYEQYF
>TRBJ2-2|TRBV28
CASSLLGYSGNTGELFF
>TRBJ2-7|TRBV5-1
CASSPTGQGAHEQYF
>TRBJ2-3|TRBV9
CASSRTSGRPDTQYF
>TRBJ2-1|TRBV27
CASMERTGRNEQFF
>TRBJ1-5|TRBV2
CASSVRTGNQPQHF
>TRBJ2-3|TRBV28
CASSSRAGINTQYF
>TRBJ2-7|TRBV6-6
CATYRDRTPYEQYF
>TRBJ2-1|TRBV27
CASSLGLAGLAGVSEQFF
>TRBJ1-1|TRBV19
CASRPGQGAQAFF
>TRBJ2-2|TRBV6-5
CASSYFRGGELFF
>TRBJ1-1|TRBV10-3
CAISDPTGGNTEAFF
>TRBJ1-1|TRBV7-3
CASSGDRNTEAFF
>TRBJ1-2|TRBV4-2
CASSQDAQGVRGYTF
>TRBJ2-5|TRBV6-4
CASSDSGYSGRAETQYF
>TRBJ1-3|TRBV30
CAWSGGRSGNTIYF
>TRBJ2-3|TRBV4-1
CASRKQGRSSTDTQYF
>TRBJ1-1|TRBV10-3
CAISEGQGNTEAFF
>TRBJ2-1|TRBV14
CASSQDLRGREQFF
>TRBJ2-1|TRBV5-1
CASSRDFENEQFF
>TRBJ2-1|TRBV6-1
CASSVGSGTSGYNEQFF
>TRBJ2-7|TRBV28
CASSLAGQFSYEQYF
>TRBJ2-1|TRBV18
CASSPGSGQGDEQFF
>TRBJ1-1|TRBV4-1
CASSQVRGLTEAFF
>TRBJ1-1|TRBV19
CASSSTGNTEAFF
>TRBJ2-2|TRBV6-1
CASSAVGRRDSRAGELFF
>TRBJ2-1|TRBV9
CASSVSTGGHNEQFF
>TRBJ2-2|TRBV30
CACVPLNTGELFF
>TRBJ2-1|TRBV6-6
CASRPSGSLYNEQFF
>TRBJ2-7|TRBV19
CASSIQAAYEQYF
>TRBJ2-4|TRBV5-6
CASSFRQGTKNIQYF
>TRBJ2-1|TRBV29-1
CSVEGTHTYNEQFF
>TRBJ2-6|TRBV7-9
CASSLTGVGRGANVLTF
>TRBJ2-7|TRBV7-9
CSSSSTRLADNSYEQYF
>TRBJ1-3|TRBV15
CATSRGSPLFSGNTIYF
>TRBJ1-3|TRBV28
CASSSDRGREF
>TRBJ2-1|TRBV6-5
CASSSPGLAGWEQFF
>TRBJ2-1|TRBV27
CASRTGTSGRGGQFF
>TRBJ2-5|TRBV6-6
CASSSYTGAGETQYF
>TRBJ2-2|TRBV5-6
CASSLGMGQGAGGELFF
>TRBJ2-1|TRBV28
CASRGLAGGSGYEQFF
>TRBJ2-3|TRBV6-1
CASSASSSVYSTDTQYF
>TRBJ2-7|TRBV9
CASSPRYSHEQYF
>TRBJ1-1|TRBV11-2
CASRLDRETVSGTEAFF
>TRBJ2-2|TRBV27
CASSPHPLAGVGTGELFF
>NA|TRBV5-1
CASSLDRAAYEQYF
>TRBJ1-2|TRBV27
CASSFDRELNYGYTF
>TRBJ2-1|TRBV7-8
CASTTPGLYNEQFF
>TRBJ2-7|TRBV7-2
CASSVGGYSSGGYEQYF
>TRBJ2-2|TRBV4-1
CASSQDLWGKVPAGELFF
>TRBJ2-3|TRBV5-1
CASSWARGFTDTQYF
>TRBJ1-4|TRBV28
CASSLWGALNEKLFF
>TRBJ1-1|TRBV6-5
CASIRGQGMNTEAFF